This TCR beta chain was profiled in a study of control samples from healthy donors and cancer patients. Some clones are missing from TCRdb's copy, which holds only in-frame ones; the method was immunoSEQ multiplex PCR. The sample consists of approximately 69,000 clones, around 90% of them appearing once. The CDR3 is 16 residues long. Germline loops: CDR1 KGHDR, CDR2 SFDVKD. V lost 3 bases and J lost 3; bases outside the gene matches: 1. This TCR came from a man aged 60-69 years with colorectal cancer. J is TRBJ2-3 and V is TRBV24-1, with 14 bases fitting TRBD2. The specimen was PBMCs. CDR3 protein: CATSDRLAGGTDTQYF. In DNA, the CDR3 is TGTGCCACCAGTGATCGACTAGCGGGGGGGACAGATACGCAGTATTTT.